Included here is one T cell receptor beta chain sequence, with context. No antigen is known for it. The assay was immunoSEQ multiplex PCR, and TCRdb's table has in-frame clones only and misses some. In the table there are under 80,000 clones, approximately 78% of which are singletons. Germline V gene data show CDR1 as LNHDA and CDR2 as SQIVND (reference sequence). The V end lost 3 bases, the J end lost 5 bases, and 13 bases lay between the germline ends. The length of the CDR3 is 14 residues. This entry belongs to a study of OX40 agonist ivuxolimab in advanced cancers. Overall study context: Ivuxolimab, an antibody acting as an agonist of OX40 (CD134), was used to treat patients. Hepatocellular carcinoma, melanoma, renal cell or head and neck cancer was diagnosed in the dose-escalation patients.

Findings of the study overall: Average numbers of expanded clones were greater in CD8+ T cells than in CD4+.

The sequencing used CD4+ or CD8+ T cells sorted from blood, collected in a trial of the OX40 agonist ivuxolimab. This clonotype originated in an adult with an advanced solid tumor such as melanoma, head and neck, liver or kidney cancer. The chain combines TRBV19 with TRBJ2-5, with D perhaps matching TRBD1 or TRBD2 (5 bases each). CDR3 nucleotides: TGTGCCAGTAGTATGCTCTGGGGCGGGGAGACCCAGTACTTC. Its translation: CASSMLWGGETQYF.